The rows below give T cell receptor beta chains drawn from one sample of a study of type 1 and type 2 diabetes patients. TCRdb redid the calling of the multiplex PCR reads with MiXCR, one entry per CDR3 protein. The data contain a few hundred thousand distinct CDR3 sequences, roughly 50% of them singletons. The specimen sequenced was peripheral blood mononuclear cells (PBMCs). The source is a man aged 18 to 30 with type 2 diabetes. CDR3s include the opening cysteine and the closing phenylalanine or tryptophan. Fields, in order: CDR3 protein, CDR3 DNA, J gene, clone size, D gene, CDR3 length, V gene. D genes are given only for firm matches. Expanded clones are given a class, and other clones once, few, many or no size at all.

CDR3aa: CAISESGGQGRPQHF
CDR3nt: TGTGCCATCAGTGAGTCGGGGGGGCAGGGCCGACCCCAGCATTTT
j_gene: TRBJ1-5
abundance: .
d_gene: .
len: 15
v_gene: TRBV10-3

CDR3aa: CAWSVAGGYNSPLHF
CDR3nt: TGTGCCTGGAGTGTAGCGGGGGGCTATAATTCACCCCTCCACTTT
j_gene: TRBJ1-6
abundance: .
d_gene: .
len: 15
v_gene: TRBV2

CDR3aa: CASSVVDRYTDTQYF
CDR3nt: TGTGCCAGCAGCGTAGTCGACAGATACACAGATACGCAGTATTTT
j_gene: TRBJ2-3
abundance: .
d_gene: .
len: 15
v_gene: TRBV9

CDR3aa: CASSIKGPLGAQPQHF
CDR3nt: TGTGCCAGTAGTATAAAGGGACCCCTTGGCGCTCAGCCCCAGCATTTT
j_gene: TRBJ1-5
abundance: few
d_gene: .
len: 16
v_gene: TRBV19

CDR3aa: CATRTAGEQFF
CDR3nt: TGTGCCACCAGAACGGCGGGAGAGCAGTTCTTC
j_gene: TRBJ2-1
abundance: .
d_gene: .
len: 11
v_gene: TRBV12-3/TRBV12-4

CDR3aa: CATSVGLNTEAFF
CDR3nt: TGTGCCACCAGTGTGGGCTTGAACACTGAAGCTTTCTTT
j_gene: TRBJ1-1
abundance: .
d_gene: .
len: 13
v_gene: TRBV24-1

CDR3aa: CSVDVQDTYEQYF
CDR3nt: TGCAGCGTTGATGTCCAGGATACCTACGAGCAGTACTTC
j_gene: TRBJ2-7
abundance: .
d_gene: .
len: 13
v_gene: TRBV29-1

CDR3aa: CASSDKLMNTEAFF
CDR3nt: TGTGCCAGCAGTGACAAGCTCATGAACACTGAAGCTTTCTTT
j_gene: TRBJ1-1
abundance: .
d_gene: .
len: 14
v_gene: TRBV25-1

CDR3aa: CASSEGGLGQPQHF
CDR3nt: TGTGCCAGCAGTGAAGGGGGTTTGGGTCAGCCCCAGCATTTT
j_gene: TRBJ1-5
abundance: .
d_gene: .
len: 14
v_gene: TRBV25-1

CDR3aa: CASGGESYEQYF
CDR3nt: TGTGCCAGCGGGGGCGAGAGCTACGAGCAGTACTTC
j_gene: TRBJ2-7
abundance: many
d_gene: .
len: 12
v_gene: TRBV2

CDR3aa: CAWSVGGFEQYF
CDR3nt: TGTGCCTGGAGTGTTGGGGGATTCGAGCAGTACTTC
j_gene: TRBJ2-7
abundance: .
d_gene: .
len: 12
v_gene: TRBV30

CDR3aa: CATSRVAVKETQYF
CDR3nt: TGTGCCACCAGCAGAGTGGCGGTAAAAGAGACCCAGTACTTC
j_gene: TRBJ2-5
abundance: .
d_gene: .
len: 14
v_gene: TRBV15

CDR3aa: CASSPGQSTYGYTF
CDR3nt: TGTGCCAGCAGTCCGGGACAGAGTACCTATGGCTACACCTTC
j_gene: TRBJ1-2
abundance: few
d_gene: TRBD1
len: 14
v_gene: TRBV28

CDR3aa: CASSLGTAEKLFF
CDR3nt: TGCGCCAGCAGCCTCGGGACAGCCGAAAAACTGTTTTTT
j_gene: TRBJ1-4
abundance: .
d_gene: TRBD1
len: 13
v_gene: TRBV5-1

CDR3aa: CSARDYRGSNQPQHF
CDR3nt: TGCAGTGCTAGAGATTACAGGGGAAGCAATCAGCCCCAGCATTTT
j_gene: TRBJ1-5
abundance: few
d_gene: TRBD1
len: 15
v_gene: TRBV20-1

CDR3aa: CAYNFFWGQYF
CDR3nt: TGTGCCTATAATTTTTTCTGGGGCCAGTACTTC
j_gene: TRBJ2-5
abundance: many
d_gene: .
len: 11
v_gene: TRBV30

CDR3aa: CASSLVPDTQYF
CDR3nt: TGTGCCAGCAGCTTAGTTCCAGATACGCAGTATTTT
j_gene: TRBJ2-3
abundance: few
d_gene: .
len: 12
v_gene: TRBV11-2

CDR3aa: CSVGVGTGGTETQYF
CDR3nt: TGCAGCGTTGGTGTGGGGACAGGGGGTACAGAGACCCAGTACTTC
j_gene: TRBJ2-5
abundance: .
d_gene: TRBD1
len: 15
v_gene: TRBV29-1

CDR3aa: CASKETGGVKFYEQYF
CDR3nt: TGTGCCAGCAAAGAGACCGGGGGCGTTAAGTTTTACGAGCAGTACTTC
j_gene: TRBJ2-7
abundance: .
d_gene: .
len: 16
v_gene: TRBV6-2/TRBV6-3

CDR3aa: CAIELAGGPYEQYF
CDR3nt: TGTGCCATCGAACTAGCGGGAGGGCCCTACGAGCAGTACTTC
j_gene: TRBJ2-7
abundance: few
d_gene: TRBD2
len: 14
v_gene: TRBV28

CDR3aa: CASSESGDRGRGYTF
CDR3nt: TGCGCCAGCAGTGAGTCGGGGGACAGGGGGCGCGGGTACACCTTC
j_gene: TRBJ1-2
abundance: .
d_gene: TRBD1
len: 15
v_gene: TRBV10-1

CDR3aa: CATIPGQGNEQYF
CDR3nt: TGTGCCACCATACCGGGACAGGGGAACGAGCAGTACTTC
j_gene: TRBJ2-7
abundance: .
d_gene: TRBD1
len: 13
v_gene: TRBV28

CDR3aa: CASNPLGVEALPNYGYTF
CDR3nt: TGTGCCAGTAACCCTTTGGGGGTTGAGGCCTTACCTAACTATGGCTACACCTTC
j_gene: TRBJ1-2
abundance: .
d_gene: .
len: 18
v_gene: TRBV19

CDR3aa: CASSVRQGATNEQFF
CDR3nt: TGTGCCAGCAGCGTACGACAGGGGGCAACCAATGAGCAGTTCTTC
j_gene: TRBJ2-1
abundance: .
d_gene: TRBD1
len: 15
v_gene: TRBV9

CDR3aa: CASRDRVHEQYF
CDR3nt: TGTGCCAGCCGGGACAGGGTCCACGAGCAGTACTTC
j_gene: TRBJ2-7
abundance: .
d_gene: TRBD1
len: 12
v_gene: TRBV6-5

CDR3aa: CATSRRESYEQYF
CDR3nt: TGTGCCACCAGCAGACGAGAGTCCTACGAGCAGTACTTC
j_gene: TRBJ2-7
abundance: .
d_gene: .
len: 13
v_gene: TRBV15

CDR3aa: CASSYSSLSNTGELFF
CDR3nt: TGTGCCAGCAGTTACTCGTCGCTCTCGAACACCGGGGAGCTGTTTTTT
j_gene: TRBJ2-2
abundance: few
d_gene: .
len: 16
v_gene: TRBV6-5

CDR3aa: CASSLVSKRGETQYF
CDR3nt: TGTGCCAGCAGCTTAGTTTCAAAGCGGGGCGAGACCCAGTACTTC
j_gene: TRBJ2-5
abundance: few
d_gene: TRBD2
len: 15
v_gene: TRBV13

CDR3aa: CASSLSRGRAGELFF
CDR3nt: TGTGCCAGCAGCTTAAGCAGGGGGCGCGCCGGGGAGCTGTTTTTT
j_gene: TRBJ2-2
abundance: few
d_gene: TRBD1
len: 15
v_gene: TRBV5-4

CDR3aa: CASSWTSGNEQYF
CDR3nt: TGTGCCAGCAGTTGGACTAGCGGGAACGAGCAGTACTTC
j_gene: TRBJ2-7
abundance: .
d_gene: TRBD2
len: 13
v_gene: TRBV27

CDR3aa: CASSYFRRPFYGYTF
CDR3nt: TGTGCCAGCAGTTACTTCAGGAGACCCTTCTATGGCTACACCTTC
j_gene: TRBJ1-2
abundance: few
d_gene: .
len: 15
v_gene: TRBV6-6

CDR3aa: CASSVGDPTNEKLFF
CDR3nt: TGTGCCAGCAGCGTAGGGGATCCCACTAATGAGAAACTGTTTTTT
j_gene: TRBJ1-4
abundance: .
d_gene: .
len: 15
v_gene: TRBV9

CDR3aa: CASSEGPSWVNTEAFF
CDR3nt: TGTGCCAGTAGTGAGGGCCCCTCCTGGGTGAACACTGAAGCTTTCTTT
j_gene: TRBJ1-1
abundance: .
d_gene: .
len: 16
v_gene: TRBV19

CDR3aa: CATTDRDRAYEQYF
CDR3nt: TGTGCCACCACAGACCGGGACAGAGCCTACGAGCAGTACTTC
j_gene: TRBJ2-7
abundance: .
d_gene: TRBD1
len: 14
v_gene: TRBV19

CDR3aa: CAIRQGNQPQHF
CDR3nt: TGTGCCATCAGACAAGGCAATCAGCCCCAGCATTTT
j_gene: TRBJ1-5
abundance: .
d_gene: .
len: 12
v_gene: TRBV13

CDR3aa: CASSDDRVQNIQYF
CDR3nt: TGTGCCAGCAGCGATGACAGGGTACAAAACATTCAGTACTTC
j_gene: TRBJ2-4
abundance: .
d_gene: TRBD1
len: 14
v_gene: TRBV9

CDR3aa: CASSPYRGHGYGYTF
CDR3nt: TGTGCCAGCAGCCCATACAGGGGGCATGGGTATGGCTACACCTTC
j_gene: TRBJ1-2
abundance: few
d_gene: TRBD1
len: 15
v_gene: TRBV7-8

CDR3aa: CASSAGPLGTGGEELFF
CDR3nt: TGTGCCAGCAGCGCCGGTCCCTTGGGGACTGGGGGGGAGGAGCTGTTTTTT
j_gene: TRBJ2-2
abundance: few
d_gene: TRBD2
len: 17
v_gene: TRBV9

CDR3aa: CASSSGQGLANYGYTF
CDR3nt: TGTGCCAGCAGTTCGGGACAGGGGCTTGCTAACTATGGCTACACCTTC
j_gene: TRBJ1-2
abundance: .
d_gene: TRBD1
len: 16
v_gene: TRBV7-9

CDR3aa: CAGSPGPTGELFF
CDR3nt: TGTGCCGGCAGCCCTGGACCTACCGGGGAGCTGTTTTTT
j_gene: TRBJ2-2
abundance: .
d_gene: .
len: 13
v_gene: TRBV7-7

CDR3aa: CASSIRLAGISYNEQFF
CDR3nt: TGTGCCAGTAGTATCAGACTAGCGGGAATCTCCTACAATGAGCAGTTCTTC
j_gene: TRBJ2-1
abundance: .
d_gene: TRBD2
len: 17
v_gene: TRBV19

CDR3aa: CASSIGTVYGYTF
CDR3nt: TGTGCCAGTAGTATCGGTACAGTCTATGGCTACACCTTC
j_gene: TRBJ1-2
abundance: few
d_gene: .
len: 13
v_gene: TRBV19

CDR3aa: CASIGPWNTEAFF
CDR3nt: TGTGCCAGCATAGGGCCCTGGAACACTGAAGCTTTCTTT
j_gene: TRBJ1-1
abundance: few
d_gene: .
len: 13
v_gene: TRBV6-5

CDR3aa: CASSLEGARGTNEKLFF
CDR3nt: TGTGCCAGCAGCTTGGAGGGGGCAAGGGGAACTAATGAAAAACTGTTTTTT
j_gene: TRBJ1-4
abundance: .
d_gene: TRBD1
len: 17
v_gene: TRBV7-3

CDR3aa: CASSPLGSYNEQFF
CDR3nt: TGTGCCAGCAGTCCCCTCGGCTCCTACAATGAGCAGTTCTTC
j_gene: TRBJ2-1
abundance: .
d_gene: .
len: 14
v_gene: TRBV27

CDR3aa: CASRPGQASEAFF
CDR3nt: TGTGCCAGCAGGCCGGGACAGGCGTCTGAAGCTTTCTTT
j_gene: TRBJ1-1
abundance: few
d_gene: TRBD1
len: 13
v_gene: TRBV6-6

CDR3aa: CASSLVREQYF
CDR3nt: TGTGCCAGCAGTTTAGTGCGCGAGCAGTACTTC
j_gene: TRBJ2-7
abundance: few
d_gene: .
len: 11
v_gene: TRBV12-3/TRBV12-4

CDR3aa: CACIWTGVYEQYF
CDR3nt: TGTGCCTGCATTTGGACAGGGGTCTACGAGCAGTACTTC
j_gene: TRBJ2-7
abundance: .
d_gene: TRBD1
len: 13
v_gene: TRBV30

CDR3aa: CASSEGGWGTQYF
CDR3nt: TGTGCCAGCAGCGAAGGAGGATGGGGGACCCAGTACTTC
j_gene: TRBJ2-5
abundance: .
d_gene: .
len: 13
v_gene: TRBV7-2

CDR3aa: CASSLSVITSSYEQYF
CDR3nt: TGTGCCAGCAGTTTATCCGTGATCACCAGCTCCTACGAGCAGTACTTC
j_gene: TRBJ2-7
abundance: few
d_gene: .
len: 16
v_gene: TRBV27

CDR3aa: CSARSTGYAEAFF
CDR3nt: TGCAGTGCTAGATCAACAGGGTACGCTGAAGCTTTCTTT
j_gene: TRBJ1-1
abundance: few
d_gene: .
len: 13
v_gene: TRBV20-1

CDR3aa: CASSTGDRFYGYTF
CDR3nt: TGTGCCAGTAGTACCGGTGACAGATTCTATGGCTACACCTTC
j_gene: TRBJ1-2
abundance: .
d_gene: .
len: 14
v_gene: TRBV19

CDR3aa: CASSLIDGGNDNEQFF
CDR3nt: TGTGCCAGCAGCTTAATAGACGGGGGGAACGACAATGAGCAGTTCTTC
j_gene: TRBJ2-1
abundance: .
d_gene: TRBD2
len: 16
v_gene: TRBV7-3